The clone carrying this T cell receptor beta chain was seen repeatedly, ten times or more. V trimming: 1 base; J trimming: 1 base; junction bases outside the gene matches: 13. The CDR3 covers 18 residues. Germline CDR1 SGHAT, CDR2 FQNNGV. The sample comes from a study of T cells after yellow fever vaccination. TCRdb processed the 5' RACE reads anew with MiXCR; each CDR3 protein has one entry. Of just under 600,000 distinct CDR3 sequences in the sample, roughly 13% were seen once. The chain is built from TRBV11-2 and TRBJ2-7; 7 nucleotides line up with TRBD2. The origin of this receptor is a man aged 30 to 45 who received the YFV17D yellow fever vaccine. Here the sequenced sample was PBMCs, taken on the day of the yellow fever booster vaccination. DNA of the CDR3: TGTGCCAGCAGCTTAGGACCTCAACTCGGGGGGAGGTCCTACGAGCAGTACTTC. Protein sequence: CASSLGPQLGGRSYEQYF.